A single sample gave rise to the 10 T cell receptor beta chains below, sequenced in a study of blood T cell repertoires in COVID-19. TCRdb's table, derived via immunoSEQ multiplex PCR, lists solely in-frame clones and lacks some. Of roughly 190,000 clones listed, around 84% were seen once; the top ten hold approximately 15%. The material sequenced was peripheral blood. These receptors all come from a young man with active or convalescent COVID-19.

The chain employs TRBV9 and TRBJ2-7, with 15 bases fitting TRBD2. This CDR3 is built from 17 residues. Germline V lookup: CDR1 SGDLS, CDR2 YYNGEE. Unmatched junction bases numbered 8, after V lost 3 bases and J lost 4 bases. CDR3 sequence: CASSGAGTSGGMYEQYF. The CDR3 region has the DNA TGTGCCAGCAGCGGCGCCGGGACTAGCGGGGGGATGTACGAGCAGTACTTC.

This chain connects TRBV11-2 to TRBJ2-7; no clear D gene. This CDR3 contains 13 residues. CDR1 is SGHAT and CDR2 is FQNNGV in the germline V gene. Between the trimmed V and J ends, which lost 3 bases and 0 bases, there was a span of 6 bases. The CDR3 DNA sequence: TGTGCCAGCAGCTTCGGAGTCTCCTACGAGCAGTACTTC. Amino acids: CASSFGVSYEQYF.

As regards this clone: Different DNA sequences within this sample yield the same CDR3. The rearrangement uses TRBV9 and TRBJ1-3; perhaps TRBD1 as D (5 bases). This CDR3 region has 13 residues. V lost 5 bases and J 4 bases, leaving 10 bases between the germline ends. Germline V lookup: CDR1 SGDLS, CDR2 YYNGEE. The CDR3 loop is CASSDPGGNTIYF. The CDR3 DNA is TGTGCCAGCAGTGACCCAGGGGGAAACACCATATATTTT.

This chain connects TRBV4-3 to TRBJ2-1; 8 bases are shared with TRBD2. The CDR3 length is 15 residues. With 4 bases clipped from V and 8 bases from J, the junction kept 10 bases outside the gene matches. Germline CDR1 LGHNA, CDR2 YSLEER. CDR3 amino acids: CASSPWTSNNDEQFF. The CDR3 nucleotides read TGCGCCAGCAGCCCGTGGACTAGCAATAACGATGAGCAGTTCTTC.

This clone has at least ten counts. Germline and junction disagree at one end, which may indicate a read error. The chain couples TRBV7-7 to TRBJ2-7, with TRBD2 matching over 7 bases. Germline lookup yields CDR1 SSHAT and CDR2 FNYEAQ (reference sequence). The CDR3 has 13 amino acids. The CDR3: CASSFGLGDEQYF. The DNA for the CDR3 is TGTGCTAGCAGCTTCGGACTAGGGGATGAGCAGTACTTC.

The chain links TRBV19 to TRBJ2-3; TRBD2 matches 10 bases. Germline loops: CDR1 LNHDA, CDR2 SQIVND (reference sequence). After removal of 4 bases from V and 2 bases from J, the junction contained 6 bases not matched to a gene. The CDR3 covers 16 residues. For the CDR3, the DNA is TGTGCCAGTAGTACTCGGACTAGCGGTAACACAGATACGCAGTATTTT. Its protein product is CASSTRTSGNTDTQYF.

The J gene is TRBJ2-5, the V gene TRBV5-6; TRBD1 aligns across 9 bases. CDR1 is SGHDT, CDR2 YYEEEE, per germline. The V gene end was trimmed by 3 bases and the J gene end by 4 bases; junction bases not matched to a gene: 1. This CDR3 comprises 13 residues. In DNA, the CDR3 is TGTGCCAGCAGCTACAGGGGGCGAGAGACCCAGTACTTC. This gives the protein CASSYRGRETQYF.

The V and J genes are TRBV19 and TRBJ2-7; 8 positions agree with TRBD1. The V gene end was trimmed by 3 bases and the J gene end by 3 bases; junction bases not matched to a gene: 7. The germline gives CDR1 LNHDA, CDR2 SQIVND (reference sequence). This CDR3 spans 15 amino acids. The CDR3 sequence is CASSMGTGGSYEQYF. The CDR3 DNA reads TGTGCCAGTAGTATGGGGACAGGAGGGAGCTACGAGCAGTACTTC.

V and J are TRBV19 and TRBJ1-4; perhaps TRBD1 as D (5 bases). This CDR3 is built from 16 residues. The germline V and J ends were trimmed by 3 bases and 4 bases, with 15 bases remaining between them. Germline lookup yields CDR1 LNHDA and CDR2 SQIVND (reference sequence). The CDR3 loop is CASSMGGVLVNEKLFF. CDR3 sequence (DNA): TGTGCCAGTAGTATGGGAGGGGTGCTGGTTAATGAAAAACTGTTTTTT.

The rearrangement uses TRBV7-2 and TRBJ1-6, with 7 bases fitting TRBD1. This CDR3 is built from 15 residues. Germline V gene sequence: CDR1 SGHTA, CDR2 FQGNSA. V was pared by 3 bases and J by 7 bases, with 6 bases of the junction left unmatched. The CDR3 DNA reads TGTGCCAGCAGCTTGGCGACAGGGACGAATTCACCCCTCCACTTT. Translation gives CASSLATGTNSPLHF.